The rows below give T cell receptor beta chains drawn from one sample of a study of CD8 T cells in ankylosing spondylitis. TCRdb itself ran the 5' RACE reads through MiXCR, one entry per CDR3 protein. The sample yields about 800,000 distinct CDR3 sequences, approximately 10% seen once. Sequences were obtained from blood, either unsorted or a sorted T cell fraction (not recorded which). All receptors derive from a male donor with ankylosing spondylitis. Both conserved end residues are part of each CDR3. D genes are given only for firm matches. Some rows mark clone size as missing; the rest say once, few, many or name a class of expanded clone.

j_gene: TRBJ2-7; abundance: -; d_gene: -; v_gene: TRBV20-1; CDR3aa: CSATPGVRYEQYF; CDR3nt: TGCAGTGCCACCCCCGGGGTCCGCTACGAGCAGTACTTC
j_gene: TRBJ2-3; abundance: few; d_gene: -; v_gene: TRBV7-6; CDR3aa: CASSFGLRARDTDTQYF; CDR3nt: TGTGCCAGCAGCTTTGGTCTTCGTGCCCGAGACACAGATACGCAGTATTTT
j_gene: TRBJ2-7; abundance: -; d_gene: TRBD1; v_gene: TRBV28; CDR3aa: CASMDRAYEQYF; CDR3nt: TGTGCCAGCATGGACAGGGCTTACGAGCAGTACTTC
j_gene: TRBJ2-3; abundance: many; d_gene: TRBD2; v_gene: TRBV7-9; CDR3aa: CASSLTSGRSTDTQYF; CDR3nt: TGTGCCAGCAGCTTAACTAGCGGGAGGAGCACAGATACGCAGTATTTT
j_gene: TRBJ2-1; abundance: many; d_gene: TRBD1; v_gene: TRBV5-1; CDR3aa: CASSYTGTGGGEQFF; CDR3nt: TGCGCCAGCAGCTATACCGGGACAGGGGGCGGTGAGCAGTTCTTC
j_gene: TRBJ2-1; abundance: few; d_gene: TRBD1; v_gene: TRBV30; CDR3aa: CAWAGTGFMMGIFNEQFF; CDR3nt: TGTGCCTGGGCCGGGACAGGATTTATGATGGGCATATTCAATGAGCAGTTCTTC
j_gene: TRBJ2-2; abundance: few; d_gene: -; v_gene: TRBV7-2; CDR3aa: CASSFPYTGELFF; CDR3nt: TGTGCCAGCAGCTTTCCGTATACCGGGGAGCTGTTTTTT
j_gene: TRBJ2-2; abundance: -; d_gene: -; v_gene: TRBV7-2; CDR3aa: CASSHQAGANTGELFF; CDR3nt: TGTGCCAGCAGCCATCAGGCAGGGGCGAACACCGGGGAGCTGTTTTTT
j_gene: TRBJ2-2; abundance: -; d_gene: -; v_gene: TRBV29-1; CDR3aa: CSVVGLMNTGELFF; CDR3nt: TGCAGCGTTGTCGGCTTAATGAACACCGGGGAGCTGTTTTTT
j_gene: TRBJ2-5; abundance: many; d_gene: TRBD2; v_gene: TRBV12-3/TRBV12-4; CDR3aa: CASSSLGEGETQYF; CDR3nt: TGTGCCAGCAGTTCCCTTGGGGAGGGAGAGACCCAGTACTTC
j_gene: TRBJ2-7; abundance: many; d_gene: TRBD2; v_gene: TRBV7-2; CDR3aa: CASSLGTSGGAYEQYF; CDR3nt: TGTGCCAGCAGCTTAGGGACTAGCGGGGGGGCCTACGAGCAGTACTTC
j_gene: TRBJ2-6; abundance: -; d_gene: TRBD1; v_gene: TRBV5-5; CDR3aa: CASSLSGQGTTGANVLTF; CDR3nt: TGTGCCAGCAGCTTATCGGGACAGGGAACGACTGGGGCCAACGTCCTGACTTTC
j_gene: TRBJ2-1; abundance: few; d_gene: TRBD2; v_gene: TRBV24-1; CDR3aa: CATSQAGGVNEQFF; CDR3nt: TGTGCCACCAGTCAGGCGGGAGGGGTCAATGAGCAGTTCTTC
j_gene: TRBJ2-6; abundance: few; d_gene: -; v_gene: TRBV10-3; CDR3aa: CAISEGAAFSGANVLTF; CDR3nt: TGTGCCATCAGTGAGGGGGCGGCCTTCTCTGGGGCCAACGTCCTGACTTTC
j_gene: TRBJ2-4; abundance: few; d_gene: -; v_gene: TRBV20-1; CDR3aa: CSASPGLAKNIQYF; CDR3nt: TGCAGTGCTAGCCCAGGGTTAGCCAAAAACATTCAGTACTTC
j_gene: TRBJ1-2; abundance: once; d_gene: TRBD1; v_gene: TRBV10-1; CDR3aa: CASSESTGPGYGYTF; CDR3nt: TGCGCCAGCAGTGAGTCGACAGGGCCGGGCTATGGCTACACCTTC
j_gene: TRBJ2-3; abundance: -; d_gene: TRBD1; v_gene: TRBV5-1; CDR3aa: CASSPRDRVVDTQYF; CDR3nt: TGCGCCAGCAGCCCCCGGGACAGGGTAGTAGATACGCAGTATTTT
j_gene: TRBJ2-2; abundance: -; d_gene: TRBD2; v_gene: TRBV10-2; CDR3aa: CASRAGAAGGELFF; CDR3nt: TGCGCCAGTCGAGCGGGAGCGGCTGGCGGGGAGCTGTTTTTT
j_gene: TRBJ1-4; abundance: few; d_gene: -; v_gene: TRBV5-1; CDR3aa: CASSWEGSTLNEKLFF; CDR3nt: TGCGCCAGCAGCTGGGAGGGCAGCACCCTAAATGAAAAACTGTTTTTT
j_gene: TRBJ2-4; abundance: many; d_gene: -; v_gene: TRBV5-1; CDR3aa: CASSLEGNIQYF; CDR3nt: TGCGCCAGCAGCTTGGAGGGGAACATTCAGTACTTC
j_gene: TRBJ2-1; abundance: -; d_gene: TRBD2; v_gene: TRBV20-1; CDR3aa: CSARDGLAGVKQFF; CDR3nt: TGCAGTGCTAGAGATGGTCTAGCGGGGGTTAAACAGTTCTTC
j_gene: TRBJ2-5; abundance: many; d_gene: TRBD1; v_gene: TRBV7-9; CDR3aa: CASSRGTGPKRWTQYF; CDR3nt: TGTGCCAGCAGCCGGGGGACAGGCCCGAAGAGATGGACCCAGTACTTC
j_gene: TRBJ1-5; abundance: -; d_gene: TRBD1; v_gene: TRBV7-2; CDR3aa: CASSVETGDQPQHF; CDR3nt: TGTGCCAGCAGCGTAGAGACAGGGGATCAGCCCCAGCATTTT
j_gene: TRBJ1-1; abundance: -; d_gene: -; v_gene: TRBV5-1; CDR3aa: CASSLDARVGNTEAFF; CDR3nt: TGCGCCAGCAGCTTGGACGCTCGTGTGGGGAACACTGAAGCTTTCTTT
j_gene: TRBJ2-7; abundance: few; d_gene: TRBD2; v_gene: TRBV7-9; CDR3aa: CASSGSGRVYEQYF; CDR3nt: TGTGCCAGCAGTGGTAGCGGGAGGGTCTACGAGCAGTACTTC
j_gene: TRBJ1-1; abundance: few; d_gene: TRBD1; v_gene: TRBV7-3; CDR3aa: CASSRDSANTEAFF; CDR3nt: TGTGCCAGCAGCCGGGACAGTGCCAACACTGAAGCTTTCTTT
j_gene: TRBJ1-4; abundance: few; d_gene: TRBD1; v_gene: TRBV7-3; CDR3aa: CASSPGQGNIEKLFF; CDR3nt: TGTGCCAGCAGCCCCGGACAGGGGAATATTGAAAAACTGTTTTTT
j_gene: TRBJ1-1; abundance: few; d_gene: -; v_gene: TRBV29-1; CDR3aa: CSLGGVGTEAFF; CDR3nt: TGCAGCCTTGGGGGGGTAGGCACTGAAGCTTTCTTT
j_gene: TRBJ2-5; abundance: few; d_gene: -; v_gene: TRBV11-1; CDR3aa: CASSLTGTLLETQYF; CDR3nt: TGTGCCAGCAGCTTAACCGGGACGTTGTTGGAGACCCAGTACTTC
j_gene: TRBJ2-4; abundance: -; d_gene: -; v_gene: TRBV10-3; CDR3aa: CAISEGGQVAKNIQYF; CDR3nt: TGTGCCATCAGTGAGGGGGGCCAAGTAGCCAAAAACATTCAGTACTTC
j_gene: TRBJ2-3; abundance: few; d_gene: -; v_gene: TRBV19; CDR3aa: CASSILDTQYF; CDR3nt: TGTGCCAGTAGTATACTTGATACGCAGTATTTT
j_gene: TRBJ1-1; abundance: -; d_gene: -; v_gene: TRBV12-3/TRBV12-4; CDR3aa: CASSPTVVGTEAFF; CDR3nt: TGTGCCAGCAGCCCAACTGTGGTAGGCACTGAAGCTTTCTTT
j_gene: TRBJ1-2; abundance: many; d_gene: -; v_gene: TRBV7-2; CDR3aa: CASSFRRGSYGYTF; CDR3nt: TGTGCCAGCAGCTTTCGTAGGGGATCGTATGGCTACACCTTC
j_gene: TRBJ2-7; abundance: -; d_gene: -; v_gene: TRBV21-1; CDR3aa: CASRQGSLGEQYF; CDR3nt: TGTGCCAGCAGACAGGGATCGCTCGGGGAGCAGTACTTC
j_gene: TRBJ2-3; abundance: -; d_gene: -; v_gene: TRBV7-2; CDR3aa: CASSLAVVRGTQYF; CDR3nt: TGTGCCAGCAGCTTAGCGGTAGTCCGGGGTACGCAGTATTTT
j_gene: TRBJ2-2; abundance: -; d_gene: -; v_gene: TRBV7-2; CDR3aa: CASRRDPARGELFF; CDR3nt: TGTGCCAGTCGCCGGGACCCCGCGAGAGGGGAGCTGTTTTTT
j_gene: TRBJ2-5; abundance: -; d_gene: -; v_gene: TRBV7-6; CDR3aa: CASSSWGEMETQYF; CDR3nt: TGTGCCAGCAGCTCATGGGGGGAGATGGAGACCCAGTACTTC
j_gene: TRBJ2-3; abundance: -; d_gene: -; v_gene: TRBV19; CDR3aa: CASSIGVVTDTQYF; CDR3nt: TGTGCCAGTAGTATAGGGGTGGTCACAGATACGCAGTATTTT
j_gene: TRBJ2-7; abundance: -; d_gene: TRBD2; v_gene: TRBV28; CDR3aa: CASSFLRPREGEQYF; CDR3nt: TGTGCCAGCAGTTTCCTCCGGCCTAGGGAGGGGGAGCAGTACTTC
j_gene: TRBJ1-1; abundance: -; d_gene: TRBD1; v_gene: TRBV4-3; CDR3aa: CASSQVQGDSEAFF; CDR3nt: TGCGCCAGCAGCCAAGTCCAGGGGGACTCTGAAGCTTTCTTT
j_gene: TRBJ1-2; abundance: few; d_gene: -; v_gene: TRBV20-1; CDR3aa: CRAYGGASGYTF; CDR3nt: TGCAGGGCCTACGGGGGGGCATCTGGCTACACCTTC
j_gene: TRBJ2-7; abundance: -; d_gene: -; v_gene: TRBV6-2/TRBV6-3; CDR3aa: CASSPRRALPEQYF; CDR3nt: TGTGCCAGCAGCCCAAGGCGGGCTCTACCCGAGCAGTACTTC
j_gene: TRBJ1-5; abundance: few; d_gene: -; v_gene: TRBV20-1; CDR3aa: CSARVTAWQPQHF; CDR3nt: TGCAGTGCTAGAGTAACAGCTTGGCAGCCCCAGCATTTT
j_gene: TRBJ2-5; abundance: -; d_gene: -; v_gene: TRBV5-1; CDR3aa: CASSSDSGETQYF; CDR3nt: TGCGCCAGCAGCTCGGACAGTGGAGAGACCCAGTACTTC
j_gene: TRBJ1-1; abundance: many; d_gene: -; v_gene: TRBV20-1; CDR3aa: CSAQPAGAFF; CDR3nt: TGCAGTGCACAGCCAGCGGGAGCTTTCTTT
j_gene: TRBJ2-5; abundance: -; d_gene: -; v_gene: TRBV5-1; CDR3aa: CASRGRPGETQYF; CDR3nt: TGCGCCAGCCGGGGACGACCCGGGGAGACCCAGTACTTC
j_gene: TRBJ2-2; abundance: many; d_gene: TRBD2; v_gene: TRBV5-1; CDR3aa: CASSLVASGDTGELFF; CDR3nt: TGCGCCAGCAGCTTGGTGGCTAGCGGGGACACCGGGGAGCTGTTTTTT
j_gene: TRBJ1-5; abundance: few; d_gene: TRBD1; v_gene: TRBV6-1; CDR3aa: CASSQGVTGPQHF; CDR3nt: TGTGCCAGCAGCCAGGGGGTCACGGGGCCCCAGCATTTT
j_gene: TRBJ2-1; abundance: -; d_gene: -; v_gene: TRBV27; CDR3aa: CASVPFPGLMNEQFF; CDR3nt: TGTGCCAGCGTCCCCTTCCCGGGACTGATGAATGAGCAGTTCTTC